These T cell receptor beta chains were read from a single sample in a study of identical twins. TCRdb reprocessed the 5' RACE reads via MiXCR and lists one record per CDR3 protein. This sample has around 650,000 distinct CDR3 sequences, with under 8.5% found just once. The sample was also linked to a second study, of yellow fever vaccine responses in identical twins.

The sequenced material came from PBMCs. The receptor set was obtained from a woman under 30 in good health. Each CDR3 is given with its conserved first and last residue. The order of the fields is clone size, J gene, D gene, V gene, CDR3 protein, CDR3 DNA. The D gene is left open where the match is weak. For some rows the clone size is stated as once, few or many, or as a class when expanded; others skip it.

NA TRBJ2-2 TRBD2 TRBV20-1 CSASGGKGGELFF TGCAGTGCTAGCGGGGGGAAAGGCGGGGAGCTGTTTTTT
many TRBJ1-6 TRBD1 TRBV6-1 CASMGQGNSPLHF TGTGCCAGCATGGGACAGGGGAATTCACCCCTCCACTTT
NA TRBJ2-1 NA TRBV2 CASSILSLASEQFF TGTGCCAGCAGTATCTTGAGTCTCGCGAGTGAGCAGTTCTTC
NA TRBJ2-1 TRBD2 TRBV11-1 CASSPTSLAGPSYNEQFF TGTGCCAGCAGCCCGACTTCCCTAGCGGGCCCCTCCTACAATGAGCAGTTCTTC
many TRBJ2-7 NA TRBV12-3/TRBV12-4 CASSLYPEQYF TGTGCCAGCAGTTTATACCCGGAGCAGTACTTC
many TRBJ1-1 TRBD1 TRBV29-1 CSVGQGARAFF TGCAGCGTGGGACAGGGGGCGCGGGCTTTCTTT
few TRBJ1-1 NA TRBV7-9 CASSLGGLKNTEAFF TGTGCCAGCAGCTTAGGGGGACTGAAGAACACTGAAGCTTTCTTT
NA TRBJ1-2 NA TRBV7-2 CASNWYGAPFYTF TGTGCCAGCAACTGGTACGGAGCCCCTTTCTACACCTTC
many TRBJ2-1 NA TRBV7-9 CASSSNTWQEGNEQFF TGTGCCAGCAGCTCAAATACCTGGCAGGAGGGGAATGAGCAGTTCTTC
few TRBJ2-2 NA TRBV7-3 CASSLIVGAGELFF TGTGCCAGCAGCTTAATTGTGGGGGCCGGGGAGCTGTTTTTT
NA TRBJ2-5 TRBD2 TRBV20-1 CSATPGLAGGHGTQYF TGCAGTGCTACACCCGGACTAGCGGGGGGACATGGGACCCAGTACTTC